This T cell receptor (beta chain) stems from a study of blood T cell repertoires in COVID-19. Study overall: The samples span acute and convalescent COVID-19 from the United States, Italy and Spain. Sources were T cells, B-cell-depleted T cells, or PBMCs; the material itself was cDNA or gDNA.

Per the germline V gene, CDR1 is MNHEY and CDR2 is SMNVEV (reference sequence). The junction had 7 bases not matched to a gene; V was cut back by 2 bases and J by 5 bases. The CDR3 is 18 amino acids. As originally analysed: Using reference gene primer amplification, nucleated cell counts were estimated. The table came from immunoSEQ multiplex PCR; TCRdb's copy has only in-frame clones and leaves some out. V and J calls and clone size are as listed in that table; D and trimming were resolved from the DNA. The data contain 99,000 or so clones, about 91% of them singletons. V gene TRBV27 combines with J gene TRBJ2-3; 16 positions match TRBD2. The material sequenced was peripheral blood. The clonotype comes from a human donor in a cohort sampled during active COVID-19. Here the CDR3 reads CASSLLGTSGGARDTQYF. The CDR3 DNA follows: TGTGCCAGCAGTTTACTTGGGACTAGCGGGGGGGCCCGAGATACGCAGTATTTT.